The rows below give T cell receptor beta chains drawn from one sample of a study of post-analysis software for immune sequencing data. Each CDR3 protein gets one entry after TCRdb re-called the PCR reads with MiXCR. Among roughly 180,000 distinct CDR3 sequences listed, 30% were seen once. The sample comprised blood. These receptors originate from a girl aged 10-17 years with multiple sclerosis. Both conserved end residues are part of each CDR3. The D gene is left open where the match is weak. Expanded clones get a size class; other rows say once, few or many, or leave the size out.

size | J | V | D | DNA | CDR3
few | TRBJ2-2 | TRBV24-1 | . | TGTGCCACCAGTGACCCAGGACTGGACACCGGGGAGCTGTTTTTT | CATSDPGLDTGELFF
. | TRBJ2-1 | TRBV14 | . | TGTGCCAGCAGCCAAGATTTTCGAGTAGGTGAGCAGTTCTTC | CASSQDFRVGEQFF
. | TRBJ2-1 | TRBV29-1 | TRBD2 | TGCAGCGCAGATCGCAATCCGGGACTAAACAATGAGCAGTTCTTC | CSADRNPGLNNEQFF
many | TRBJ2-1 | TRBV5-1 | . | TGCGCCAGCAGCTTGGCAGGCGTGTACAATGAGCAGTTCTTC | CASSLAGVYNEQFF
. | TRBJ2-7 | TRBV4-1 | . | TGCGCCAGCAGCCAAGGGGCTGGAGCCTACGAGCGGTACTTC | CASSQGAGAYERYF
. | TRBJ2-7 | TRBV20-1 | . | TGCAGTGCTAGACCCCTTAGTAACGAGCAGTACTTC | CSARPLSNEQYF
. | TRBJ2-1 | TRBV12-3/TRBV12-4 | TRBD2 | TGTGCCAGCAGTTTAGGGGGTAGCGGGGACAATGAGCAGTTCTTC | CASSLGGSGDNEQFF
few | TRBJ1-6 | TRBV12-3/TRBV12-4 | TRBD1 | TGTGCCAGCAGTCCCGGGACAGGGGGCTCACCCCCCCACTTT | CASSPGTGGSPPHF
many | TRBJ2-7 | TRBV4-1 | . | TGCGCCAGCAGCCAAGAATCGGGGCTAAAGCAGTACTTC | CASSQESGLKQYF
many | TRBJ2-7 | TRBV5-5 | . | TGTGCCAGCAGCTTGTATTTTGAGGGGTCCTACGAGCAGTACTTC | CASSLYFEGSYEQYF
few | TRBJ2-1 | TRBV20-1 | TRBD2 | TGCAGTGCTAGGTGGGCTAGCGGGAGATACAATGAGCAGTTCTTC | CSARWASGRYNEQFF
. | TRBJ2-5 | TRBV18 | . | TGTGCCAGCTCAGCGGACGGACTTAGAGAGACCCAGTACTTC | CASSADGLRETQYF
. | TRBJ2-5 | TRBV20-1 | TRBD2 | TGCAGTGCTATTCGAGCGGGAGGTGAAGAGACCCAGTACTTC | CSAIRAGGEETQYF